This T cell receptor (beta chain) was sequenced in a study of blood T cell repertoires in COVID-19 (dated by TCRdb to 2020 to 2022). For the wider study: The collaborator samples originated in the United States, Italy and Spain and spanned the acute and convalescent phases of COVID-19. The material from the prospective study consisted of cDNA or gDNA derived from T cells, B-cell-depleted T cells, or PBMCs. The repertoires were made available in a free public database intended to serve as a resource for research on the immune response to SARS-CoV-2. The dataset comprised deeply sampled blood TCRbeta repertoires from subjects exposed to, actively infected with, or recovered from COVID-19. Where available, HLA class I and class II types were taken from metadata supplied by the sample provider and were not determined by assay-based typing. Nearly every sample came with metadata listing a de-identified subject ID, COVID-19 status, age in years and sex. Samples were obtained from the ongoing ImmuneRACE study (first 160 participants) and from about 1,300 subjects provided by 6 global collaborators.

Results the study describes overall, beyond this receptor: The amount of clinical and demographic metadata varied by source and participant and was provided uncurated.

The immunoSEQ Assay, a bias-controlled multiplex PCR, was used to amplify TCRbeta CDR3 regions from genomic DNA. Per the authors' processing: Nucleated cell counts per sample were estimated from amplification of reference gene primers within the assay. To quantify the absolute abundance of each unique TCRbeta CDR3 rearrangement, sequence reads were collapsed and filtered. For each sample, productive Simpson clonality was calculated as the square root of Simpson's diversity index over productive rearrangements. This immuneACCESS table, as held by TCRdb, lists in-frame sequences with V and J called but not all clones. Of the missing ones, under half trace to an unresolved V gene in checked studies; the others have no known cause. V and J calls and clone size are those listed in that table; D and trimming were worked out from the DNA. Recorded for this sample are fewer than 60,000 clones; about 92% of them occurred a single time. 1% of the sample rests with the top ten.

This clone turned up a few times. This receptor's antigen is unknown. No much larger clonotype is one base removed from it; base qualities were not supplied. V and J lose 1 base and 3 bases, and a span of 4 bases separates them. Based on the germline V gene, the CDR1 and CDR2 sequences are MNHEY and SVGEGT. The CDR3 sequence holds 12 residues, the cysteine and phenylalanine included. Only CDR3 DNA is held: 36 bases, read in frame from base 1. In Seattle, one collaborating source enrolled patients while the infection was active and tracked those patients longitudinally over the course of disease. Whole blood was collected in K2EDTA tubes by collaborating institutions according to the institutions' own protocols. Collaborator samples were shipped for TCRbeta analysis as frozen whole blood, isolated PBMCs, or DNA extracted from either sample type.

This TCR derives from a man aged 60 to 69 with COVID-19, enrolled during active disease. Here the chain combines TRBV6-2 or TRBV6-3 and TRBJ2-7; the D gene is not confidently resolved. The sequencing sample was made of peripheral blood. The CDR3: CASSYFSYEQYF. DNA sequence: TGTGCCAGCAGTTACTTCAGCTACGAGCAGTACTTC.